This is a list of T cell receptor beta chains from one sample in a study of spatial heterogeneity in lung cancer. TCRdb re-called the 5' RACE reads with MiXCR, one entry per CDR3 protein. Among 50,000 to 75,000 distinct CDR3 sequences, 6.3% were seen once, and the ten largest hold under 15%. The material sequenced was PBMCs, taken at surgery. The receptors were gathered from a female donor with early-stage non-small cell lung cancer. Each CDR3 is given with its conserved first and last residue. Fields, in order: CDR3 length, V gene, D gene, J gene, CDR3 protein. D genes are given only for firm matches.

15	TRBV7-2	TRBD1	TRBJ1-4	CASSPQTGDHEKLFF
20	TRBV7-7	.	TRBJ2-6	CASSPKQGRELSSGANVLTF
20	TRBV28	TRBD1	TRBJ1-5	CASRQSDRGPLGLSNQPQHF
13	TRBV20-1	.	TRBJ1-1	CSVMGRMNTEAFF
14	TRBV5-1	.	TRBJ2-7	CASRPLLGTYEQYF
14	TRBV20-1	TRBD2	TRBJ2-3	CSAPPSGRTDTQYF
15	TRBV19	TRBD1	TRBJ2-3	CASGQGGGSTDTQYF
16	TRBV5-1	TRBD1	TRBJ2-7	CASSPNAGQGSHEQYF
15	TRBV28	TRBD1	TRBJ1-1	CASSSSGGGNTEAFF
19	TRBV24-1	TRBD2	TRBJ2-1	CATSDLPGAGLAGHNEQFF
14	TRBV5-5	.	TRBJ2-3	CASSPERPTDTQYF
14	TRBV5-1	TRBD2	TRBJ2-2	CASSLERGTGELFF
15	TRBV28	TRBD1	TRBJ1-6	CASSWDSDYNSPLHF
9	TRBV28	.	TRBJ1-1	CASGTEAFF
12	TRBV5-4	.	TRBJ1-1	CASSQQGSWAFF
13	TRBV29-1	TRBD1	TRBJ2-3	CSVAQGARDTQYF
15	TRBV20-1	TRBD2	TRBJ2-7	CSARVGTSGAYEQYF
13	TRBV19	TRBD1	TRBJ2-7	CASSSTGAYEQYF
14	TRBV12-3/TRBV12-4	TRBD1	TRBJ1-1	CASSSGGADTEAFF
16	TRBV28	.	TRBJ2-3	CASSLSGAGSTDTQYF
17	TRBV28	TRBD1	TRBJ1-6	CASSQGVSTGFDSPLHF
17	TRBV7-9	.	TRBJ2-3	CASSLGSGTYYTDTQYF
15	TRBV4-2	TRBD1	TRBJ2-1	CASSQQRTGSHEQFF
18	TRBV7-9	.	TRBJ2-7	CASSFGLAEGSGVYEQYF
16	TRBV2	TRBD2	TRBJ2-3	CIMSGQRGAGTDTQYF
14	TRBV18	TRBD1	TRBJ1-1	CASSPDRAIGEAFF
14	TRBV12-3/TRBV12-4	.	TRBJ1-3	CASSVTSGGNTIYF
15	TRBV5-1	TRBD1	TRBJ1-1	CASSPTGGMGTEAFF
14	TRBV9	.	TRBJ1-1	CASSIGLLDTEAFF
14	TRBV9	.	TRBJ2-2	CASSARIENGELFF
18	TRBV28	.	TRBJ2-6	CASSSSWTGFSGANVLTF
15	TRBV4-2	.	TRBJ1-1	CASSQEGRQNTEAFF
15	TRBV11-1	.	TRBJ2-7	CASSPAGTGRDEQYF
14	TRBV6-1	.	TRBJ1-4	CASSAGQAKEKLFF
14	TRBV9	.	TRBJ1-5	CASSVDGMNQPQHF
12	TRBV29-1	TRBD1	TRBJ2-7	CSAGTGIYEQYF
16	TRBV3-1	TRBD1	TRBJ2-2	CASSPTGTVYTGELFF
15	TRBV5-4	.	TRBJ1-5	CASSVAGSGNQPQHF
15	TRBV14	TRBD2	TRBJ2-1	CASRRSAGNYNEQFF
16	TRBV5-1	TRBD2	TRBJ2-7	CASSLVSSGYSYEQYF
14	TRBV27	TRBD1	TRBJ1-4	CASSRQGEGEKLFF
15	TRBV14	.	TRBJ2-7	CASSFSPDISYEQYF
15	TRBV3-1	TRBD1	TRBJ2-1	CASSHTGGSDNEQFF
15	TRBV7-2	.	TRBJ2-7	CASTGPSRPSYEQYF
17	TRBV9	TRBD2	TRBJ2-7	CASSVGGLAGGPHEQYF
16	TRBV6-5	.	TRBJ2-5	CASSGPRGRRQETQYF
13	TRBV12-2	.	TRBJ1-5	CASRHGLDQPQHF
18	TRBV29-1	.	TRBJ2-3	CSVEDPPLVPSGTDTQYF
16	TRBV27	TRBD2	TRBJ2-7	CASSPQGLAGYYEQYF
15	TRBV12-3/TRBV12-4	TRBD2	TRBJ2-7	CASRRTSGSTYEQYF
14	TRBV7-2	TRBD1	TRBJ1-2	CASSSMDRETGYTF
14	TRBV6-5	.	TRBJ2-1	CASSSDRSYNEQFF
15	TRBV12-3/TRBV12-4	.	TRBJ1-1	CASKKDGTENTEAFF
13	TRBV10-3	.	TRBJ1-1	CAISDGGYTEAFF